A single sample is the source of the 10 T cell receptor beta chains below, sequenced in a study of identical twins. In TCRdb, the 5' RACE reads were re-called with MiXCR into one record per CDR3 protein. This table holds under 800,000 distinct CDR3 sequences, around 20% found once. This same sample was also part of a study on T cells expressing NK-cell markers.

Sequencing was done on a sample of PBMCs. Receptors were obtained from a woman aged 18-29 years in good health.

This clonotype was counted only a few times. The CDR3 loop reads CASSSNQGNGGYTF. Written as DNA, the CDR3 is TGTGCCAGCAGTTCAAACCAGGGGAACGGAGGCTACACCTTC. This chain joins TRBV27 and TRBJ1-2, with D tentatively TRBD1 (6 bases). CDR3 length equals 14 residues. V was clipped by 4 bases and J by 8 bases, with 17 bases between them. The germline gives CDR1 MNHEY, CDR2 SMNVEV (reference sequence).

The chain combines TRBV27 with TRBJ1-2; 9 nucleotides match TRBD1. Trimming cost V 1 base and J 4 bases; bases outside gene matches: 4. Germline CDR1 is MNHEY and CDR2 is SMNVEV (reference sequence). The CDR3 runs 15 residues. The CDR3 sequence is CASSLWGQGVYGYTF. The DNA of the CDR3 is TGTGCCAGCAGTTTATGGGGACAGGGAGTCTATGGCTACACCTTC.

The chain combines TRBV7-9 with TRBJ2-7; 7 bases are shared with TRBD2. The V gene's germline CDR1 is SEHNR and CDR2 FQNEAQ (reference sequence). The CDR3 consists of 15 residues. V trimming: 4 bases; J trimming: 3 bases; junction bases outside the gene matches: 9. This CDR3 is CASSSLREAIYEQYF. In nucleotides, the CDR3 is TGTGCCAGCAGCTCACTACGGGAGGCCATCTACGAGCAGTACTTC.

The rearrangement joins TRBV4-1 to TRBJ1-2; possible D gene TRBD1, 5 bases. Germline V lookup: CDR1 MGHRA, CDR2 YSYEKL. V was shortened by 1 base and J by 5 bases, with 14 bases between the two germline ends. The CDR3 extends over 15 amino acids. The CDR3 here is CASSQGVGTVYGYTF. DNA of the CDR3: TGCGCCAGCAGCCAAGGTGTGGGGACCGTTTATGGCTACACCTTC.

The table lists this clonotype with a few counts. V is TRBV6-1 and J is TRBJ2-1; no reliable D call. The V gene lost 7 bases and the J gene lost 5 bases, with 9 bases spanning the gap. CDR3 length: 12 amino acids. Germline assignment: CDR1 MNHNS and CDR2 SASEGT. The CDR3 spells CASKASHNEQFF. CDR3 in DNA: TGTGCCAGCAAGGCTAGTCACAATGAGCAGTTCTTC.

This clonotype was seen repeatedly, ten times or more. The CDR3: CAFPGGGGGNTEAFF. For the CDR3, the DNA is TGCGCCTTTCCTGGCGGCGGAGGCGGGAACACTGAAGCTTTCTTT. The chain uses TRBV5-1 and TRBJ1-1; unclear D gene. The ends were cut back, 10 bases at V and 1 base at J, with 20 bases in the middle. Germline loops: CDR1 SGHRS, CDR2 YFSETQ. This CDR3 spans 15 amino acids.

At least ten counts were recorded for this clonotype. The rearrangement uses TRBV6-1 and TRBJ1-1, with D tentatively TRBD1 (5 bases). CDR1 is MNHNS and CDR2 is SASEGT in the germline V gene. V lost 3 bases to trimming and J lost 3 bases, with 14 bases between them. The CDR3 is 15 amino acids. CDR3 region: CASSELVAGYTEAFF. CDR3 bases: TGTGCCAGCAGTGAGTTGGTGGCAGGGTACACTGAAGCTTTCTTT.

This clonotype was seen more than once but under ten times. This chain connects TRBV7-2 to TRBJ2-5; maybe TRBD2 (6 bases). Germline V gene sequence: CDR1 SGHTA, CDR2 FQGNSA. CDR3 length: 15 residues. Trimming removed 2 bases at V and 1 base at J, with 11 bases between. The CDR3 loop reads CASSLSGGVQETQYF. CDR3 nucleotides: TGTGCCAGCAGCTTAAGCGGCGGGGTCCAAGAGACCCAGTACTTC.

In DNA, the CDR3 is TGCAGCGCCGACGGTTTCATGAACACTGAAGCTTTCTTT. Residues: CSADGFMNTEAFF. The rearrangement joins TRBV29-1 to TRBJ1-1; no definite D call. Trimming took off 7 bases at V and 0 bases at J, with 12 bases between the two ends. CDR3 length: 13 residues. Germline V gene data show CDR1 as SQVTM and CDR2 as ANQGSEA. The full variable domain, rest sourced from reference TRBV29-1 and TRBJ1-1, is SAVISQKPSRDICQRGTSLTIQCQVDSQVTMMFWYRQQPGQSLTLIATANQGSEATYESGFVIDKFPISRPNLTFSTLTVSNMSPEDSSIYLCSADGFMNTEAFFGQGTRLTVV.

This clonotype was counted many times. The chain links TRBV14 to TRBJ1-1; 8 nucleotides align to TRBD1. The CDR3 is 16 residues long. J lost 3 bases, V lost 4 bases, and 10 bases had no gene match. The V gene's germline CDR1 is SGHDN and CDR2 FVKESK. The CDR3 nucleotides read TGTGCCAGCAGCCCTTACTTAGGACAGGGCGACACTGAAGCTTTCTTT. It is translated as CASSPYLGQGDTEAFF.